Following are 7 T cell receptor beta chains from one sample sequenced in a study of cytomegalovirus exposure and HLA in healthy donors. 60 Vbeta and 13 Jbeta primers were used in PCR. Clones were sequenced by immunoSEQ multiplex PCR, and TCRdb holds only the in-frame ones, with some missing. This table has 80,000 to 100,000 clones, roughly 70% appearing once. The sequencing sample was made of PBMCs. These TCRs come from a man aged 50 or older in good health and CMV-seronegative.

The V and J genes are TRBV5-1 and TRBJ2-5, with TRBD2 matching 7 bases. This CDR3 region has 12 residues. Per the germline V gene, CDR1 is SGHRS and CDR2 is YFSETQ. Losses at the gene ends were 6 bases for V and 5 bases for J; bases not matched to a gene: 4. CDR3 loop: CASKRDSETQYF. The CDR3 DNA reads as TGCGCCAGCAAGCGGGATTCGGAGACCCAGTACTTC.

The count of this clone is one. The genes are TRBV25-1 and TRBJ2-7, with 7 bases aligning to TRBD1. This CDR3 has 15 amino acids. J was trimmed by 1 base and V by 3 bases; bases with no gene match: 6. CDR1 and CDR2 from the germline V gene are MGHDK and SYGVNS. CDR3 in amino acids: CASSEGSTGSYEQYF. The CDR3 DNA reads TGTGCCAGCAGTGAGGGGTCGACAGGGTCCTACGAGCAGTACTTC.

V gene TRBV2 combines with J gene TRBJ2-6, with D possibly being TRBD2 (6 bases). This CDR3 comprises 16 residues. Germline CDR1 and CDR2: SNHLY and FYNNEI. Trimming removed 7 bases from V and 0 bases from J, with 13 bases in between. In DNA form, the CDR3 reads TGTGCCAGCAATTTCGGGAGAACCTCTGGGGCCAACGTCCTGACTTTC. It yields the protein CASNFGRTSGANVLTF.

The V and J genes are TRBV11-1 and TRBJ1-2; maybe TRBD1 (5 bases). V was trimmed by 3 bases and J by 0 bases, leaving 11 bases between them. Germline CDR1 and CDR2: SGHAT and FQDESV (reference sequence). This CDR3 is 15 amino acids long. CDR3 region: CASSFHGATNYGYTF. The CDR3 nucleotides are TGTGCCAGCAGCTTTCATGGGGCCACTAACTATGGCTACACCTTC.

The V gene is TRBV11-2, the J gene TRBJ2-1; weak D call: TRBD1 (5 bases). The germline V and J ends were trimmed by 3 bases and 4 bases, with 16 bases remaining between them. Per the germline V gene, CDR1 is SGHAT and CDR2 is FQNNGV. The CDR3 is 16 residues long. This chain's CDR3 is CASSFSKGVGYNEQFF. For the CDR3, the DNA is TGTGCCAGCAGCTTCTCAAAAGGGGTAGGTTACAATGAGCAGTTCTTC.

The V gene is TRBV7-9, the J gene TRBJ2-3; D perhaps matches TRBD2 (7 bases). V lost 11 bases, J lost 3 bases, and 15 bases lay in between. Per germline, CDR1 SEHNR and CDR2 FQNEAQ (reference sequence). CDR3 length: 13 amino acids. The CDR3 nucleotides are TGTGCCGGAAGACGGGGGGCGACAGATACGCAGTATTTT. Its translation: CAGRRGATDTQYF.

This clone has just a few counts. The chain links TRBV18 to TRBJ1-1; D may be TRBD1 (6 bases). Trimming pared 5 bases from V and 7 bases from J, leaving 11 bases between. The germline CDR1 and CDR2 sequences are KGHSH and LQKENI. CDR3 length: 12 amino acids. The chain's CDR3 is CASSGSDSEAFF. The CDR3 bases are TGTGCCAGCTCAGGCTCGGACAGTGAAGCTTTCTTT.